The clone carrying this T cell receptor beta chain was seen many times. TCRdb re-called the 5' RACE reads through MiXCR, storing one row per CDR3 protein. The sample includes under 400,000 distinct CDR3 sequences, 11% seen only once; the top ten take around 8.4%. This sample was taken from a study of CD8 T cells in ankylosing spondylitis. This sequence was found in a female donor with ankylosing spondylitis or in good health (not recorded which). Sequencing used blood, either unsorted or a sorted T cell fraction (not recorded which).

CDR3 loop: CASSLQDIGTQYF. DNA for the CDR3: TGTGCCAGCAGCTTGCAGGATATCGGGACCCAGTACTTC. The chain is built from TRBV5-5 and TRBJ2-5; unclear D gene. Germline CDR1 SGHKS, CDR2 YYEKEE (reference sequence). The CDR3 runs to 13 residues. V was shortened by 1 base and J by 7 bases, with 11 bases between the two germline ends.